What follows are 14 T cell receptor beta chains derived from one specimen sequenced in a study of siplizumab effects on memory and regulatory T cells. The repertoire was sequenced with immunoSEQ multiplex PCR; TCRdb's copy has only in-frame clones and lacks some. The sample has around 100,000 clones; approximately 94% are singletons. The sequencing sample was made of non-Treg CD4+ T cells sorted from blood. The receptors here all came from a human donor in good health.

This rearrangement joins TRBV9 to TRBJ2-1; no firm D call. V was clipped by 0 bases and J by 0 bases, with 10 bases between them. CDR1 and CDR2 from the germline V gene are SGDLS and YYNGEE. There are 16 residues in the CDR3. The DNA for the CDR3 is TGTGCCAGCAGCGTAGGGCAACTCTACTCCTACAATGAGCAGTTCTTC. Amino acids: CASSVGQLYSYNEQFF.

The chain is built from TRBV9 and TRBJ2-4; 11 bases match TRBD2. Trimming removed 3 bases from V and 5 bases from J; junction bases left unmatched: 7. Germline CDR1 reads SGDLS; CDR2 reads YYNGEE. This CDR3 is built from 16 residues. CDR3 amino acids: CASSATPLAGENIQYF. The DNA of the CDR3 is TGTGCCAGCAGCGCGACTCCACTAGCGGGAGAAAACATTCAGTACTTC.

The CDR3, as DNA: TGTGCCAGCAGCTTAATCGAGCTGGCGGGATCCGGTGAGCAGTTCTTC. Protein: CASSLIELAGSGEQFF. The chain is built from TRBV7-8 and TRBJ2-1; TRBD2 is a possible D gene (6 bases). V was cut by 2 bases and J by 9 bases, with 20 bases left in between. Germline V gene data show CDR1 as SGHVS and CDR2 as FQNEAQ. The length of the CDR3 is 16 residues.

This clone was counted a single time. The chain has TRBV6-4 and TRBJ2-3; D remains ambiguous. V lost 4 bases to trimming and J lost 4 bases, with 12 bases between them. This CDR3 is 14 amino acids long. Germline values: CDR1 MRHNA, CDR2 SNTAGT. CDR3 protein: CASSALHSSDTQYF. CDR3 nucleotides: TGTGCCAGCAGTGCCCTACACTCGTCAGATACGCAGTATTTT.

This chain links TRBV20-1 with TRBJ2-1; D not certain. V was clipped by 2 bases and J by 8 bases, with 7 bases between them. Germline assignment: CDR1 DFQATT and CDR2 SNEGSKA (reference sequence). The CDR3 length is 11 residues. In nucleotides, the CDR3 is TGCAGTGCTAGACTTCCCCATGAGCAGTTCTTC. The encoded protein is CSARLPHEQFF.

This chain links TRBV5-4 with TRBJ2-5; 7 positions agree with TRBD1. Trimming removed 3 bases from V and 5 bases from J; junction bases left unmatched: 4. Germline assignment: CDR1 SGHNT and CDR2 YYREEE (reference sequence). The CDR3 totals 13 residues. The CDR3 reads CASSYRGTETQYF. The CDR3 bases are TGTGCCAGCAGCTACAGGGGAACGGAGACCCAGTACTTC.

The CDR3 reads CASSSYGTPVLGANVLTF. The CDR3 DNA reads as TGCGCCAGCAGCTCATACGGGACCCCTGTCTTAGGGGCCAACGTCCTGACTTTC. V is TRBV5-1 and J is TRBJ2-6; the D gene could be TRBD1 or TRBD2 (5 bases each). The germline gives CDR1 SGHRS, CDR2 YFSETQ. V lost 3 bases, J lost 4 bases, and 20 bases lay in between. CDR3 size: 18 residues.

The chain joins TRBV7-3 to TRBJ2-6; perhaps TRBD2 as D (6 bases). Germline assignment: CDR1 SGHTA and CDR2 FQGTGA. Trimming left V 2 bases short and J 0 bases short, with 8 bases between. This CDR3 contains 16 residues. CDR3 region: CASSLSGGSGANVLTF. DNA of the CDR3: TGTGCCAGCAGCTTATCCGGGGGCTCTGGGGCCAACGTCCTGACTTTC.

This clone was seen only once. The rearrangement joins TRBV2 to TRBJ2-4; D is undetermined. The CDR3 runs to 14 residues. Trimming removed 6 bases at V and 4 bases at J, with 13 bases between. Germline CDR1 and CDR2: SNHLY and FYNNEI. CDR3 sequence reads: CASSAQRQKNIQYF. The CDR3 DNA follows: TGTGCCAGCAGCGCCCAAAGGCAGAAAAACATTCAGTACTTC.

The chain employs TRBV6-5 and TRBJ1-4; D is perhaps TRBD1 (5 bases). This CDR3 has 14 residues. Germline CDR1 is MNHEY and CDR2 is SVGAGI. With 6 bases removed from V and 3 bases from J, the gap between germline ends came to 11 bases. CDR3 protein: CASSRRGANEKLFF. CDR3 coding DNA: TGTGCCAGCAGCCGCCGGGGCGCTAATGAAAAACTGTTTTTT.

A single count supports this clone. CDR3 sequence reads: CASSYPGLAGTWETQYF. CDR3 nucleotide sequence: TGTGCCAGCAGCTACCCGGGACTAGCGGGGACGTGGGAGACCCAGTACTTC. The V call is TRBV7-2, the J call TRBJ2-5, with TRBD2 identical over 13 bases. Germline V gene sequence: CDR1 SGHTA, CDR2 FQGNSA. The CDR3 is 17 residues long. Losses at the gene ends were 4 bases for V and 5 bases for J; bases not matched to a gene: 10.

The chain uses TRBV5-1 and TRBJ2-3; TRBD2 aligns across 13 bases. V dropped 1 base and J dropped 6; count of bases not matched to a gene: 5. This CDR3 has 16 amino acids. Germline-derived CDR1 and CDR2 are SGHRS and YFSETQ. CDR3 sequence (DNA): TGCGCCAGCAGCTTGCCGGGGACTAGCGGGATGGATACGCAGTATTTT. This encodes CASSLPGTSGMDTQYF. Combining the CDR3 with reference TRBV5-1 and TRBJ2-3 gives the whole variable domain KAGVTQTPRYLIKTRGQQVTLSCSPISGHRSVSWYQQTPGQGLQFLFEYFSETQRNKGNFPGRFSGRQFSNSRSEMNVSTLELGDSALYLCASSLPGTSGMDTQYFGPGTRLTVL.

The chain joins TRBV9 to TRBJ2-3; 8 nucleotides agree with TRBD2. The germline V gene encodes CDR1 SGDLS and CDR2 YYNGEE. The CDR3 has 13 amino acids. Germline trimming cut 10 bases from V and 3 bases from J; bases unmatched to any gene: 7. In DNA form, the CDR3 reads TGTGCCTCACGCGGGGGGCATACAGATACGCAGTATTTT. Its protein is CASRGGHTDTQYF.

The chain is built from TRBV29-1 and TRBJ2-3; D may correspond to TRBD1 or TRBD2 (5 bases each). Germline-derived CDR1 and CDR2 are SQVTM and ANQGSEA. The CDR3 loop spans 13 amino acids. Trimming cost V 5 bases and J 2 bases, with 11 bases left between them. The DNA for the CDR3 is TGCAGCGTTTTAGAGGGGCACACAGATACGCAGTATTTT. The encoded protein is CSVLEGHTDTQYF.